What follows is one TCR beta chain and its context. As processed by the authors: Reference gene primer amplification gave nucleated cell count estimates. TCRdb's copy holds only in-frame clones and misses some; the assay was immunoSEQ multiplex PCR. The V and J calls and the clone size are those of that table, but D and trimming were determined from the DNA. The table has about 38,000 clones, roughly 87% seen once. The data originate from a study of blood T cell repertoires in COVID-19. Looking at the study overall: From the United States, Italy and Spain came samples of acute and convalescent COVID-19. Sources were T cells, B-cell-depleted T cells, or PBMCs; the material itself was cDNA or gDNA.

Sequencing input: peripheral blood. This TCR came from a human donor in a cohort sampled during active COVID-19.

CDR3 in amino acids: CASSYSRSTGSYEQYF. The CDR3, as DNA: TGTGCCAGCAGTTACTCGAGAAGTACAGGGTCTTACGAGCAGTACTTC. J is TRBJ2-7 and V is TRBV6-6; possible D gene TRBD1, 6 bases. The germline gives CDR1 MNHNY, CDR2 SVGAGI (reference sequence). The CDR3 loop spans 16 amino acids. With 0 bases removed from V and 4 bases from J, the gap between germline ends came to 16 bases.